This passage covers 20 T cell receptor beta chains from one sample sequenced in a study of blood T cell repertoires in COVID-19. The method was immunoSEQ multiplex PCR; TCRdb's version includes in-frame clones alone and lacks a portion of them. The table includes about 82,000 clones, approximately 86% detected once. Sequencing was carried out using peripheral blood. These receptors all come from an elderly man with active or convalescent COVID-19.

The V gene is TRBV3-1 (or the pseudogene TRBV3-2), the J gene TRBJ2-3, with D possibly matching TRBD1 (6 bases). The CDR3 length is 15 residues. The V and J ends lost 1 base and 6 bases respectively, with 14 bases between them. Germline-derived CDR1 and CDR2 are LGHDT and YNNKEL (reference sequence). In nucleotides, the CDR3 is TGTGCCAGCAGCCAAGTTAACAGGGCATGGGATACGCAGTATTTT. Encoded protein: CASSQVNRAWDTQYF.

This clone has a handful of counts. This sequence joins TRBV28 and TRBJ1-5; tentatively, D is TRBD1 (6 bases). Germline V gives CDR1 MDHEN, CDR2 SYDVKM. V was cut by 6 bases and J by 5 bases, with 17 bases left in between. The CDR3 is 15 residues long. The CDR3 nucleotides read TGTGCCAGCAGACAATGGGGGGGGGCGGATCAGCCCCAGCATTTT. It translates to CASRQWGGADQPQHF.

The gene calls are TRBV7-2 and TRBJ2-2, with a tentative D call TRBD2 (6 bases). V lost 5 bases and J 4 bases, leaving 17 bases between the germline ends. Germline V gene data show CDR1 as SGHTA and CDR2 as FQGNSA. This CDR3 contains 16 residues. For the CDR3, the DNA is TGTGCCAGCAGCCTCATGCAGGGACTCCCCACCGGGGAGCTGTTTTTT. Its protein is CASSLMQGLPTGELFF.

The rearrangement links TRBV5-1 to TRBJ2-5, with 7 bases identical to TRBD1. The germline CDR1 and CDR2 sequences are SGHRS and YFSETQ. V was clipped by 4 bases and J by 5 bases; unmatched bases: 8. The CDR3 contains 14 residues. The CDR3 spells CASSLSGGLETQYF. The CDR3 bases are TGCGCCAGCAGCCTCTCAGGGGGTTTGGAGACCCAGTACTTC.

The V and J genes are TRBV19 and TRBJ1-2; D is perhaps TRBD1 (6 bases). Trimming removed 4 bases from V and 4 bases from J, with 16 bases in between. CDR1 and CDR2 (germline): LNHDA, SQIVND (reference sequence). CDR3 size: 15 residues. The CDR3 sequence: CASSTPTQGFYGYTF. CDR3 sequence (DNA): TGTGCCAGTAGTACCCCGACACAGGGCTTCTATGGCTACACCTTC.

The chain recombines TRBV16 with TRBJ1-2, with D possibly TRBD1 on 6 matching bases. This CDR3 is 13 amino acids long. Trimming removed 1 base from V and 12 bases from J, with 15 bases in between. CDR1 and CDR2 (germline): KGHSY, FQNENV. The CDR3: CASSQYNRDTHTF. CDR3 DNA sequence: TGTGCCAGCAGCCAATATAACAGGGACACCCACACCTTC.

This clone occurred once. V gene TRBV11-2 combines with J gene TRBJ2-5; TRBD2 is a possible D gene (5 bases). Germline CDR1 is SGHAT and CDR2 is FQNNGV. V was shortened by 5 bases and J by 1 base, with 14 bases between the two germline ends. This CDR3 comprises 15 residues. The CDR3 reads CASSPDRGVQETQYF. For the CDR3, the DNA is TGTGCCAGCAGCCCGGATCGGGGAGTCCAAGAGACCCAGTACTTC.

This sequence joins TRBV9 and TRBJ1-2; D remains ambiguous. V dropped 3 bases and J dropped 7 bases, with 19 bases sitting between them. The germline V gene has CDR1 SGDLS and CDR2 YYNGEE. This CDR3 contains 15 residues. The CDR3 DNA is TGTGCCAGCAGCGGCCGGGAACTCTTTTCACGTGGCTACACCTTC. Residues: CASSGRELFSRGYTF.

The chain is built from TRBV2 and TRBJ2-3, with 9 bases matching TRBD1. V shed 6 bases, J shed 6 bases, and the junction held 10 bases outside the gene matches. There are 15 residues in the CDR3. Looked up from germline, CDR1 is SNHLY and CDR2 is FYNNEI. This chain's CDR3 is CASSLDRGASDTQYF. DNA for the CDR3: TGTGCCAGCAGCCTAGACAGGGGGGCGTCGGATACGCAGTATTTT.

The sample holds one count of this clone. In DNA form, the CDR3 reads TGTGCCAGCAGTCGACTAGCGGGAGGGCCCTCCGAGCAGTACGTC. It is translated as CASSRLAGGPSEQYV. This chain connects TRBV6-5 to TRBJ2-7, with 14 bases that match TRBD2. The germline V gene encodes CDR1 MNHEY and CDR2 SVGAGI. The CDR3 runs 15 residues. V was pared by 5 bases and J by 6 bases, with 6 bases of the junction left unmatched.

This clone was seen a few times. This chain connects TRBV19 to TRBJ1-5; D might be TRBD1 (5 bases). The CDR3 loop spans 16 amino acids. Germline V gives CDR1 LNHDA, CDR2 SQIVND (reference sequence). V was clipped by 1 base and J by 2 bases, with 12 bases between them. In DNA form, the CDR3 reads TGTGCCAGTAGTATAGGCAGCGGGGGAGGCAATCAGCCCCAGCATTTT. It yields the protein CASSIGSGGGNQPQHF.

CDR3 protein: CASKQGTYNEQFF. The CDR3 DNA follows: TGTGCCAGCAAGCAGGGCACCTACAATGAGCAGTTCTTC. The chain uses TRBV2 and TRBJ2-1, with D possibly being TRBD1 (5 bases). CDR3 length equals 13 residues. Per the germline V gene, CDR1 is SNHLY and CDR2 is FYNNEI. Between the trimmed V and J ends, which lost 7 bases and 2 bases, there was a span of 9 bases.

The chain is built from TRBV19 and TRBJ1-1; D might be TRBD1 (6 bases). From germline, CDR1 is LNHDA and CDR2 SQIVND (reference sequence). V lost 3 bases to trimming and J lost 1 base, with 12 bases between them. The CDR3 covers 15 residues. CDR3 amino acids: CASSISHRENTEAFF. The CDR3 coding sequence is TGTGCCAGTAGTATTAGCCACAGGGAGAACACTGAAGCTTTCTTT.

The CDR3: CASSLFSSRGTDTQYF. In nucleotides, the CDR3 is TGTGCCAGCAGCTTATTCTCTAGCAGGGGTACAGATACGCAGTATTTT. The chain has TRBV11-2 and TRBJ2-3; tentatively, D is TRBD1 (6 bases). The V end was cut by 2 bases, the J end by 3 bases, with 15 bases between. Germline CDR1 reads SGHAT; CDR2 reads FQNNGV. CDR3 length equals 16 residues.

The rearrangement joins TRBV11-2 to TRBJ2-4, with D maybe TRBD1 (5 bases). The CDR3 spans 15 residues. V lost 5 bases to trimming and J lost 8 bases, with 19 bases between them. Germline CDR1 reads SGHAT; CDR2 reads FQNNGV. The CDR3 spells CASSVTGPQLDIQYF. The CDR3, as DNA: TGTGCCAGCAGCGTCACAGGCCCCCAATTGGACATTCAGTACTTC. Complete variable domain (other parts from reference TRBV11-2 and TRBJ2-4): EAGVAQSPRYKIIEKRQSVAFWCNPISGHATLYWYQQILGQGPKLLIQFQNNGVVDDSQLPKDRFSAERLKGVDSTLKIQPAKLEDSAVYLCASSVTGPQLDIQYFGAGTRLSVL.

This rearrangement joins TRBV12-3 or TRBV12-4 to TRBJ1-5; D gene ambiguous. The germline V and J ends were trimmed by 5 bases and 11 bases, with 13 bases remaining between them. The CDR3 runs to 12 residues. The CDR3 nucleotides read TGTGCCAGCAGTCAAATGGGCCCGACCCAGCATTTT. The encoded protein is CASSQMGPTQHF.

The rearrangement joins TRBV28 to TRBJ1-2, with TRBD1 as a possible D gene (5 bases). V was trimmed by 6 bases and J by 4 bases, leaving 9 bases between them. The CDR3 loop spans 12 amino acids. The germline CDR1 and CDR2 sequences are MDHEN and SYDVKM. The CDR3 loop is CASSLGPYGYTF. CDR3 nucleotides: TGTGCCAGCAGCCTGGGGCCCTATGGCTACACCTTC.

The CDR3 region has the DNA TGTGCCAGTAGTCCTACAGGAGTGGAAGGAAACACCATATATTTT. Residues: CASSPTGVEGNTIYF. V and J are TRBV19 and TRBJ1-3, with D possibly TRBD1 on 5 matching bases. Germline CDR1 and CDR2: LNHDA and SQIVND (reference sequence). V lost 5 bases, J lost 4 bases, and 15 bases lay in between. This CDR3 contains 15 residues.

This chain connects TRBV14 to TRBJ1-2; D is unclear. Per germline, CDR1 SGHDN and CDR2 FVKESK. The CDR3 has 13 residues. Trimming pared 0 bases from V and 9 bases from J, leaving 11 bases between. The CDR3 sequence: CASSQESAVRYTF. The CDR3 bases are TGTGCCAGCAGCCAAGAGAGCGCAGTCCGCTACACCTTC.

The J gene is TRBJ1-5, the V gene TRBV5-1; 10 bases agree with TRBD1. Per germline, CDR1 SGHRS and CDR2 YFSETQ. The CDR3 consists of 15 residues. After removal of 2 bases from V and 3 bases from J, the junction contained 2 bases not matched to a gene. CDR3 sequence reads: CASSFGTGVNQPQHF. CDR3 DNA sequence: TGCGCCAGCAGCTTTGGGACAGGGGTCAATCAGCCCCAGCATTTT. The entire variable domain, with the rest obtained from reference TRBV5-1 and TRBJ1-5, is as follows: KAGVTQTPRYLIKTRGQQVTLSCSPISGHRSVSWYQQTPGQGLQFLFEYFSETQRNKGNFPGRFSGRQFSNSRSEMNVSTLELGDSALYLCASSFGTGVNQPQHFGDGTRLSIL.